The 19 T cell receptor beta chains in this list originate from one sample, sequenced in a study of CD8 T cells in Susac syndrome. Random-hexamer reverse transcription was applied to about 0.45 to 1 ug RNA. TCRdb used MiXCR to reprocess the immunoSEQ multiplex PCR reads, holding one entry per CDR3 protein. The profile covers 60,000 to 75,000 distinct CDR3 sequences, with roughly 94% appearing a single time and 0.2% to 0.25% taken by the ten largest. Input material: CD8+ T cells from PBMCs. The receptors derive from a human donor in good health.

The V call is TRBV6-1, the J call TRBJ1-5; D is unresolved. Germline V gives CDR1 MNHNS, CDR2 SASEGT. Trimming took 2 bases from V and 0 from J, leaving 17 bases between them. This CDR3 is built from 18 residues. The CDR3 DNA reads TGTGCCAGCAGTGAAAATCCTCCTGGGCTGAGTAGCAATCAGCCCCAGCATTTT. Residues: CASSENPPGLSSNQPQHF.

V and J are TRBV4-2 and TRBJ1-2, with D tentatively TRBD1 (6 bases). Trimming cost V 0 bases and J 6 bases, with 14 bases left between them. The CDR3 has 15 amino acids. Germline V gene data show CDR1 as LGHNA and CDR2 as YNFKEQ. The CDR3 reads CASSQDRGGADGYTF. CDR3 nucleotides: TGTGCCAGCAGCCAAGATCGGGGGGGCGCTGATGGCTACACCTTC.

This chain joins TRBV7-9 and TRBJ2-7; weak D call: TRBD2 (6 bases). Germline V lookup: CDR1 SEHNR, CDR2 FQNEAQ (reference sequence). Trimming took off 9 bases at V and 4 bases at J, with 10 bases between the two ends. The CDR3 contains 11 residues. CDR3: CASVEGYEQYF. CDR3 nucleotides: TGTGCCAGTGTGGAGGGGTACGAGCAGTACTTC.

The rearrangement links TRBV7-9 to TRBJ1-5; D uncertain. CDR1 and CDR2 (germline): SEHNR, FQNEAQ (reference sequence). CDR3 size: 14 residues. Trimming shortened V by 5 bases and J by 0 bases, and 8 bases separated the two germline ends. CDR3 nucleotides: TGTGCCAGCAGCCACTCGGGTAGCAATCAGCCCCAGCATTTT. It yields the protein CASSHSGSNQPQHF.

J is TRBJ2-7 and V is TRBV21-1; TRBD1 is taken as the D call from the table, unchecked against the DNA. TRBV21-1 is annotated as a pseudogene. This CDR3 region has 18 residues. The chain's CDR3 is CASSKLPGLDRPSYEQYV. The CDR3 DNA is TGTGCCAGCAGCAAACTCCCGGGTTTGGACAGGCCTTCCTACGAGCAGTACGTC.

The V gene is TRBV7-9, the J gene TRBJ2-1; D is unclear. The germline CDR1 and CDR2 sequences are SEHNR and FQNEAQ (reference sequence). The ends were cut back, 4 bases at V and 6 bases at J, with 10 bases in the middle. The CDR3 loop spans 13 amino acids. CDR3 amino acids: CASSYGPGNEQFF. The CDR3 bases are TGTGCCAGCAGCTACGGACCGGGCAATGAGCAGTTCTTC.

CDR3 bases: TGCGCCAGCAGCCAAGATGAGGGGCCCTATGGCTACACCTTC. Protein product: CASSQDEGPYGYTF. V usage is TRBV4-3 and J usage is TRBJ1-2; a weak D match, TRBD1 (5 bases). Germline V gene lookup returns CDR1 LGHNA and CDR2 YSLEER. Deletions cut 0 bases from V and 4 bases from J, with 9 bases between. The CDR3 has 14 residues.

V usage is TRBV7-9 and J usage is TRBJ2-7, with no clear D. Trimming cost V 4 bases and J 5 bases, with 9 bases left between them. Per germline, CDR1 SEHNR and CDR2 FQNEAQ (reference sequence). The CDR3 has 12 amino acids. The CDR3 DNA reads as TGTGCCAGCAGCTCCAATATAGACGAGCAGTACTTC. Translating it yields CASSSNIDEQYF.

CDR3 sequence (DNA): TGTGCCAGCAGCGCCCAAGGGACAGGCATCCGACAGCCCCAGCATTTT. Its translation is CASSAQGTGIRQPQHF. This chain links TRBV21-1 with TRBJ1-5; the table's D gene call, TRBD1, was not cross checked with the DNA. TRBV21-1 is termed a pseudogene. The CDR3 has 16 residues.

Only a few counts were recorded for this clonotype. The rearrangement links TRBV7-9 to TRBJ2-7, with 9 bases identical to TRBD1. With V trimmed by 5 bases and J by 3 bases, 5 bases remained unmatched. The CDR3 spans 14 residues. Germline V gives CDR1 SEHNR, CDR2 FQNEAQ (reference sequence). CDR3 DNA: TGTGCCAGCAGCCATCCGGGACAGGGCTACGAGCAGTACTTC. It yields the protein CASSHPGQGYEQYF.

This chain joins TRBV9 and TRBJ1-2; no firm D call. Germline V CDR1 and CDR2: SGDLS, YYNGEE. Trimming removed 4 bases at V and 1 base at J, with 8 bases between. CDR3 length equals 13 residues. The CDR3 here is CASSLDNNYGYTF. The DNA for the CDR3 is TGTGCCAGCAGCCTAGACAATAACTATGGCTACACCTTC.

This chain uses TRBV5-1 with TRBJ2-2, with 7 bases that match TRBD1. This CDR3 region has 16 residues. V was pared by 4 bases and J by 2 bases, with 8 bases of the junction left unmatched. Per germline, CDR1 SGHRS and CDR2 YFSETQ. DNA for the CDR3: TGCGCCAGCAGCGAGGCCGGGACAGCTAACACCGGGGAGCTGTTTTTT. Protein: CASSEAGTANTGELFF.

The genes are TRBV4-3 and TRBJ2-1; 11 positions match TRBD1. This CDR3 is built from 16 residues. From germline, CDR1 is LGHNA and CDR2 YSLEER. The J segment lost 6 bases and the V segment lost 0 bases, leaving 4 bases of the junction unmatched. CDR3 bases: TGCGCCAGCAGCCAAGATAGAGGGACAGGGGGCAATGAGCAGTTCTTC. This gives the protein CASSQDRGTGGNEQFF.

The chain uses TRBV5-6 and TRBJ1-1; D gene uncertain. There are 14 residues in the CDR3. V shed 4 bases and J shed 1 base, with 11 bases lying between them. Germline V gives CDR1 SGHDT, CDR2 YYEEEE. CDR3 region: CASSASFRNTEAFF. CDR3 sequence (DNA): TGTGCCAGCAGCGCATCGTTCCGGAACACTGAAGCTTTCTTT.

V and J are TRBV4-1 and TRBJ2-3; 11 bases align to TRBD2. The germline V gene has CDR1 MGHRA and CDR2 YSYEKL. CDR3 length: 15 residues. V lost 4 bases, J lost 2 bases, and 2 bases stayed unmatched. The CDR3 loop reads CASSPSGGPTDTQYF. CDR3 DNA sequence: TGCGCCAGCAGCCCTAGCGGGGGGCCCACAGATACGCAGTATTTT.

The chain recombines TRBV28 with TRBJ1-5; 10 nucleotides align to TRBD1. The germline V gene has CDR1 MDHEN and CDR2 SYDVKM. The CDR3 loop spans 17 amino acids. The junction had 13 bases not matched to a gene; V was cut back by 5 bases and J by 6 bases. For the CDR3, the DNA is TGTGCCAGCAGTCCCTGGGACAGGGGCCTTGGCGGTCAGCCCCAGCATTTT. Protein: CASSPWDRGLGGQPQHF. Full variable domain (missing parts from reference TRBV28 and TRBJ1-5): DVKVTQSSRYLVKRTGEKVFLECVQDMDHENMFWYRQDPGLGLRLIYFSYDVKMKEKGDIPEGYSVSREKKERFSLILESASTNQTSMYLCASSPWDRGLGGQPQHFGDGTRLSIL.

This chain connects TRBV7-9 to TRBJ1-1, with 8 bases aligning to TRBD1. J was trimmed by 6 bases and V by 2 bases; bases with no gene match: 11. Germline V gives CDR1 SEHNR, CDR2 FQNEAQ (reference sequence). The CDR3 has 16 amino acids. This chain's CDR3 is CASSLPSGQGGAEAFF. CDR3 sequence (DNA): TGTGCCAGCAGCTTACCTTCTGGACAGGGTGGCGCTGAAGCTTTCTTT.

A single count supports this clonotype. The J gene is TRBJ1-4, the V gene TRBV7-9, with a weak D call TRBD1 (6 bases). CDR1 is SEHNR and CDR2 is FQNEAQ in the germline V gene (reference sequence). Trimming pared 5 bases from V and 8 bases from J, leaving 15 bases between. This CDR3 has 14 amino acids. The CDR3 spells CASSPSGTTEKLFF. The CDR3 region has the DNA TGTGCCAGCAGCCCCTCTGGGACAACCGAAAAACTGTTTTTT. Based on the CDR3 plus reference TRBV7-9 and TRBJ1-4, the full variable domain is DTGVSQNPRHKITKRGQNVTFRCDPISEHNRLYWYRQTLGQGPEFLTYFQNEAQLEKSRLLSDRFSAERPKGSFSTLEIQRTEQGDSAMYLCASSPSGTTEKLFFGSGTQLSVL.

In DNA form, the CDR3 reads TGTGCCAGCAGTTTATTTGGAGCGGGGATGCAAGAGACCCAGTACTTC. Encoded protein: CASSLFGAGMQETQYF. This sequence joins TRBV28 and TRBJ2-5; TRBD2 agrees at 7 bases. The V gene end was trimmed by 1 base and the J gene end by 2 bases; junction bases not matched to a gene: 7. The germline V gene has CDR1 MDHEN and CDR2 SYDVKM. The CDR3 totals 16 residues.